This T cell receptor (beta chain) was obtained from a study of OX40 agonist ivuxolimab in advanced cancers. Some clones are missing from TCRdb's copy, which holds only in-frame ones; the method was immunoSEQ multiplex PCR. The sample yields approximately 44,000 clones, roughly nine tenths seen once. Germline trimming cut 1 base from V and 1 base from J; bases unmatched to any gene: 1. Germline CDR1 MNHNY, CDR2 SVGAGI (reference sequence). This CDR3 is 15 amino acids long. The J gene is TRBJ2-3, the V gene TRBV6-6, with TRBD2 identical over 8 bases. The sequence was obtained from an adult with an advanced solid tumor such as melanoma, head and neck, liver or kidney cancer. Source: CD4+ or CD8+ T cells sorted from blood, taken in a trial of the OX40 agonist ivuxolimab. CDR3 sequence (DNA): TGTGCCAGCAGTTACTTGACTAGCGGCACAGATACGCAGTATTTT. Residues: CASSYLTSGTDTQYF.